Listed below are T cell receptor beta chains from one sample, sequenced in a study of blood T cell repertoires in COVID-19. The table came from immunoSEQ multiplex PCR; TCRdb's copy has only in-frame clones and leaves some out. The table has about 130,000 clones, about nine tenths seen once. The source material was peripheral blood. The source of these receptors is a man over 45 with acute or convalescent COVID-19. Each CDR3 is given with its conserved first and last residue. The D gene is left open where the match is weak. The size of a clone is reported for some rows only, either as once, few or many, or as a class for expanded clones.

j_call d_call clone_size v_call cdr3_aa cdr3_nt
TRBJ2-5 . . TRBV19 CASSIRAGARHQETQYF TGTGCCAGTAGTATTCGGGCGGGGGCCCGTCACCAAGAGACCCAGTACTTC
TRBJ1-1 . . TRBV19 CASTTGQMNTEAFF TGTGCCAGTACCACCGGACAGATGAACACTGAAGCTTTCTTT
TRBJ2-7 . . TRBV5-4 CASSRYRGGAYEQYF TGTGCCAGCAGCCGCTATCGTGGGGGGGCATACGAGCAGTACTTC
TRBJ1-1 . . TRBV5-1 CASRQITNTEAFF TGCGCCAGCAGACAAATAACGAACACTGAAGCTTTCTTT
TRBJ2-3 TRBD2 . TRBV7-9 CASSFPSGISTDTQYF TGTGCCAGCAGCTTTCCTAGCGGGATCTCCACAGATACGCAGTATTTT
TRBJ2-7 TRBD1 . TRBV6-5 CASRGQYYEQYF TGTGCCAGCAGGGGACAGTACTACGAGCAGTACTTC
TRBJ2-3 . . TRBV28 CASSSYTSGFSTDTQYF TGTGCCAGCAGTTCCTACACCTCAGGGTTTAGCACAGATACGCAGTATTTT
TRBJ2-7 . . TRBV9 CASSSRGEGRIYEQYF TGTGCCAGCAGCTCTCGGGGTGAGGGTAGAATCTACGAGCAGTACTTC
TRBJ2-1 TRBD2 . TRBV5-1 CASSLAGSGRPPYNEQFF TGCGCCAGCAGCTTGGCGGGGAGCGGGAGGCCCCCCTACAATGAGCAGTTCTTC
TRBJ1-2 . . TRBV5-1 CASSVTEQSVYGYTF TGCGCCAGCAGCGTTACAGAGCAATCTGTTTATGGCTACACCTTC
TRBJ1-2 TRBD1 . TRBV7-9 CASSAGQGYGYTF TGTGCCAGCAGCGCTGGACAGGGTTATGGCTACACCTTC
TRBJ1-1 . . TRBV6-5 CASTPGGWDTEAFF TGTGCCAGCACCCCCGGGGGGTGGGACACTGAAGCTTTCTTT
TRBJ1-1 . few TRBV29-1 CSVSIVGTEAFF TGCAGCGTTTCAATAGTCGGCACTGAAGCTTTCTTT
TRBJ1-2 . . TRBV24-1 CATSDPGVGYTF TGTGCCACCAGTGACCCAGGGGTTGGCTACACCTTC
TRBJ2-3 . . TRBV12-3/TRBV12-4 CASSFFSFGTQYF TGTGCCAGCAGTTTTTTCTCTTTCGGTACGCAGTATTTT
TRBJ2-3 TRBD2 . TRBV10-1 CASSESSGVGTQYF TGCGCCAGCAGTGAGTCAAGCGGGGTTGGAACGCAGTATTTT
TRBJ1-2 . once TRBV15 CATSYDSYGYTF TGTGCCACCAGCTACGACAGCTATGGCTACACCTTC
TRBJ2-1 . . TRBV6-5 CASSRVRPEDEQFF TGTGCCAGTTCGAGGGTGAGGCCTGAGGATGAGCAGTTCTTC
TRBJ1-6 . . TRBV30 CAWRGGVGSPLHF TGTGCCTGGAGGGGGGGTGTAGGTTCACCCCTCCACTTT
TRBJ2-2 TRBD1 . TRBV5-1 CASSLGQGATGELFF TGCGCCAGCAGCCTGGGACAGGGCGCCACCGGGGAGCTGTTTTTT
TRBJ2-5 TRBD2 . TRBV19 CASSLSGTSAAETQYF TGTGCCAGTAGTTTATCCGGGACTAGCGCGGCAGAGACCCAGTACTTC
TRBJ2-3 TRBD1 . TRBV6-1 CASRTGGIRDTQYF TGTGCCAGCCGGACAGGGGGAATTCGAGATACGCAGTATTTT
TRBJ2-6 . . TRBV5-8 CASNPSDSSSGANVLTF TGTGCCAGCAACCCCTCGGACAGCAGCTCTGGGGCCAACGTCCTGACTTTC
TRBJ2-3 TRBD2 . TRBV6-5 CASSFLSGRGTDTQYF TGTGCCAGCAGTTTCCTTAGCGGGAGGGGGACAGATACGCAGTATTTT
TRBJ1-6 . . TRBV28 CASSSGLRSPLHF TGTGCCAGCAGCTCGGGGTTACGATCACCCCTCCACTTT
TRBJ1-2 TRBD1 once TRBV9 CASSVGDRSYGYTF TGTGCCAGCAGCGTAGGGGACAGGTCCTATGGCTACACCTTC
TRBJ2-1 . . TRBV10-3 CAVQRGRSYNEQFF TGTGCCGTCCAAAGGGGTCGATCCTACAATGAGCAGTTCTTC
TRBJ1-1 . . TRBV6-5 CASSPGHWNTEAFF TGTGCCAGCAGTCCGGGACATTGGAACACTGAAGCTTTCTTT